One sample yielded the 15 T cell receptor beta chains listed below, sequenced in a study of cytomegalovirus exposure and HLA in healthy donors. TCRdb keeps only in-frame clones here, not all; method: immunoSEQ multiplex PCR. Of 150,000 to 200,000 clones in the sample, approximately 80% were seen once. Sequences were obtained from PBMCs. These receptor sequences come from a man in his late teens or twenties in good health and CMV-seropositive.

V gene TRBV30 combines with J gene TRBJ1-1; TRBD1 is a possible D gene (6 bases). Germline values: CDR1 GTSNPN, CDR2 SVGIG (reference sequence). The CDR3 totals 12 residues. The ends were cut back, 1 base at V and 5 bases at J, with 8 bases in the middle. For the CDR3, the DNA is TGTGCCTGGAGTGACAGGGATACTGAAGCTTTCTTT. Translation: CAWSDRDTEAFF.

The chain combines TRBV11-2 with TRBJ2-3; TRBD2 agrees at 9 bases. The CDR3 has 14 residues. Germline loops: CDR1 SGHAT, CDR2 FQNNGV. The trim removed 6 bases at V and 10 bases at J, leaving 11 bases unmatched. The CDR3 is CASRGLAGSFPQYF. DNA for the CDR3: TGTGCCAGCAGGGGTCTAGCGGGAAGTTTCCCGCAGTATTTT.

The rearrangement uses TRBV7-9 and TRBJ1-2, with D perhaps TRBD1 (6 bases). This CDR3 region has 15 residues. Germline V gene sequence: CDR1 SEHNR, CDR2 FQNEAQ (reference sequence). The V and J ends lost 4 bases and 2 bases respectively, with 14 bases between them. The CDR3 DNA reads TGTGCCAGCAGCTATGTCGGGGGGCCGAACTATGGCTACACCTTC. Translation gives CASSYVGGPNYGYTF.

The chain employs TRBV6-5 and TRBJ2-2, with TRBD2 matching over 8 bases. Per the germline V gene, CDR1 is MNHEY and CDR2 is SVGAGI. This CDR3 spans 15 amino acids. V lost 3 bases and J lost 5; bases outside the gene matches: 5. Here the CDR3 reads CASSYRASGTGELFF. In DNA, the CDR3 is TGTGCCAGCAGTTATCGGGCTAGCGGGACCGGGGAGCTGTTTTTT.

This chain links TRBV5-1 with TRBJ2-2; 8 bases agree with TRBD1. In germline, CDR1 is SGHRS, CDR2 YFSETQ. This CDR3 is 16 amino acids long. Trimming removed 1 base from V and 4 bases from J; junction bases left unmatched: 6. The CDR3 is CASSLQGQELTGELFF. The CDR3 region has the DNA TGCGCCAGCAGCTTGCAGGGACAGGAGCTCACCGGGGAGCTGTTTTTT.

The chain combines TRBV28 with TRBJ2-7; D is uncertain. The CDR3 is made up of 14 amino acids. Germline V gives CDR1 MDHEN, CDR2 SYDVKM. V was cut by 6 bases and J by 2 bases, with 14 bases left in between. CDR3 coding DNA: TGTGCCAGCAGCACCCCAAGCCAAGCCTACGAGCAGTACTTC. Translation: CASSTPSQAYEQYF. The full variable domain, with the rest looked up from reference TRBV28 and TRBJ2-7, is DVKVTQSSRYLVKRTGEKVFLECVQDMDHENMFWYRQDPGLGLRLIYFSYDVKMKEKGDIPEGYSVSREKKERFSLILESASTNQTSMYLCASSTPSQAYEQYFGPGTRLTVT.

The V gene is TRBV28, the J gene TRBJ2-7, with 8 nucleotides matching TRBD1. Unmatched junction bases numbered 2, after V lost 4 bases and J lost 3 bases. The CDR3 runs to 13 residues. Germline CDR1 MDHEN, CDR2 SYDVKM. The CDR3 region has the DNA TGTGCCAGCAGTTACGGACAGGGCTACGAGCAGTACTTC. The encoded protein is CASSYGQGYEQYF.

V and J are TRBV15 and TRBJ2-4; a weak D match, TRBD2 (5 bases). Trimming took 0 bases from V and 0 from J, leaving 12 bases between them. The CDR3 runs to 17 residues. Germline CDR1 reads LNHNV; CDR2 reads YYDKDF (reference sequence). CDR3 region: CATSRDRSAGAKNIQYF. CDR3 sequence (DNA): TGTGCCACCAGCAGAGATCGAAGTGCGGGAGCCAAAAACATTCAGTACTTC.

The rearrangement links TRBV6-1 to TRBJ2-7; TRBD1 matches 7 bases. The germline gives CDR1 MNHNS, CDR2 SASEGT. V was pared by 5 bases and J by 4 bases, with 8 bases of the junction left unmatched. The CDR3 has 14 residues. CDR3 residues: CASSNRDSGYEQYF. The CDR3 DNA follows: TGTGCCAGCAGTAACCGGGACAGTGGGTACGAGCAGTACTTC.

The genes are TRBV28 and TRBJ1-4; the D gene is possibly TRBD1 (6 bases). Germline CDR1 MDHEN, CDR2 SYDVKM. The CDR3 is 12 residues long. The DNA for the CDR3 is TGTGCACATCGTAGGGACACAGAAAAACTGTTTTTT. This gives the protein CAHRRDTEKLFF.

This chain links TRBV30 with TRBJ2-3; 8 bases fit TRBD2. The CDR3 runs to 13 residues. V was pared by 8 bases and J by 2 bases, with 6 bases of the junction left unmatched. Germline assignment: CDR1 GTSNPN and CDR2 SVGIG (reference sequence). Written as DNA, the CDR3 is TGTGCCGGAACTAGCGGATACACAGATACGCAGTATTTT. Translation gives CAGTSGYTDTQYF.

This clone was picked up a small number of times. The chain uses TRBV4-2 and TRBJ2-7; 9 bases agree with TRBD1. This CDR3 is 15 amino acids long. V lost 3 bases to trimming and J lost 0 bases; unmatched junction nucleotides: 3. CDR1 LGHNA and CDR2 YNFKEQ come from the germline V gene. CDR3 loop: CASSHGQGSSYEQYF. The DNA of the CDR3 is TGTGCCAGCAGCCATGGACAGGGGAGCTCCTACGAGCAGTACTTC.

The count of this clone is one. The rearrangement uses TRBV5-4 and TRBJ2-5, with 8 bases matching TRBD1. The J segment lost 2 bases and the V segment lost 4 bases, leaving 7 bases of the junction unmatched. CDR1 is SGHNT and CDR2 is YYREEE in the germline V gene (reference sequence). The CDR3 length is 15 residues. CDR3 protein: CASSVDRGLQETQYF. Written as DNA, the CDR3 is TGTGCCAGCAGCGTCGACAGGGGCCTTCAAGAGACCCAGTACTTC.

The chain couples TRBV7-2 to TRBJ2-7; the D is unclear. Germline V gene lookup returns CDR1 SGHTA and CDR2 FQGNSA. The germline V and J ends were trimmed by 5 bases and 0 bases, with 5 bases remaining between them. CDR3 length: 12 amino acids. CDR3 nucleotide sequence: TGTGCCAGCAGCCCCCTCTCCTACGAGCAGTACTTC. It codes for CASSPLSYEQYF.

This clone came up once. The chain has TRBV7-8 and TRBJ2-7; 8 bases line up with TRBD1. Germline loops: CDR1 SGHVS, CDR2 FQNEAQ. The V and J ends lost 6 bases and 6 bases, in that order; junction bases with no gene match: 16. The CDR3 spans 16 residues. The CDR3 DNA reads as TGTGCCAGCAGACCCTGGGGGATGGCTACAGGGGGCGAGCAGTACTTC. Residues: CASRPWGMATGGEQYF.